Listed below are T cell receptor beta chains from one sample, sequenced in a study of blood T cells in healthy people across ages. MiXCR was run by TCRdb on the 5' RACE reads, yielding one entry per CDR3 protein. Here the sample spans about 1 million distinct CDR3 sequences, roughly a quarter being singletons. The sample was also reused in another study, on T cells of mothers and their children.

Sequenced: blood. These receptors originate from a girl aged 2-10 years in good health. CDR3s include the opening cysteine and the closing phenylalanine or tryptophan. The D gene is left open where the match is weak. For some rows the clone size is stated as once, few or many, or as a class when expanded; others skip it.

j_gene: TRBJ2-5
d_gene: NA
v_gene: TRBV5-1
abundance: few
CDR3nt: TGCGCCAGCAGCTTGGTCCTAGCAGAGACCCAGTACTTC
CDR3aa: CASSLVLAETQYF

j_gene: TRBJ2-5
d_gene: NA
v_gene: TRBV7-8
abundance: NA
CDR3nt: TGTGCCAGCGGCCTACTTTCAGGCCAAGAGACCCAGTACTTC
CDR3aa: CASGLLSGQETQYF

j_gene: TRBJ1-5
d_gene: NA
v_gene: TRBV27
abundance: NA
CDR3nt: TGTGCCAGCAGCGCCGGGCAGGTAAAGCATTTT
CDR3aa: CASSAGQVKHF

j_gene: TRBJ2-3
d_gene: TRBD2
v_gene: TRBV11-2
abundance: once
CDR3nt: TGTGCCAGCAGCCACCTACGAGCGGGGGCCGGGGATACGCAGTATTTT
CDR3aa: CASSHLRAGAGDTQYF

j_gene: TRBJ1-2
d_gene: NA
v_gene: TRBV5-1
abundance: few
CDR3nt: TGCGCCAGCAGCCCTAATCCCACTTTGGGCCTTAACTATGGCTACACCTTC
CDR3aa: CASSPNPTLGLNYGYTF

j_gene: TRBJ1-5
d_gene: NA
v_gene: TRBV29-1
abundance: few
CDR3nt: TGCAGCGTTTGGGAGATGGATAGCAATCAGCCCCAGCATTTT
CDR3aa: CSVWEMDSNQPQHF

j_gene: TRBJ1-2
d_gene: NA
v_gene: TRBV20-1
abundance: many
CDR3nt: TGCAGTGTACAGGCAGCCCCTAACTATGGCTACACCTTC
CDR3aa: CSVQAAPNYGYTF

j_gene: TRBJ1-4
d_gene: NA
v_gene: TRBV11-2
abundance: few
CDR3nt: TGTGCCAGCAGCCGTTCCGATGCCCTCACCGGTGAAAAACTGTTTTTT
CDR3aa: CASSRSDALTGEKLFF

j_gene: TRBJ1-5
d_gene: NA
v_gene: TRBV6-2/TRBV6-3
abundance: many
CDR3nt: TGTGCCTCGGGCGACGAGGACAGCCAGCCCCAGCATTTT
CDR3aa: CASGDEDSQPQHF

j_gene: TRBJ1-3
d_gene: NA
v_gene: TRBV18
abundance: NA
CDR3nt: TGTGCCAGCTCACCCGGACACAGCTCTGGAAACACCATATATTTT
CDR3aa: CASSPGHSSGNTIYF

j_gene: TRBJ2-3
d_gene: NA
v_gene: TRBV9
abundance: NA
CDR3nt: TGTGCCAGCAGCCTCGGAGGGCCGGTTGGAGATACGCAGTATTTT
CDR3aa: CASSLGGPVGDTQYF

j_gene: TRBJ2-3
d_gene: NA
v_gene: TRBV29-1
abundance: NA
CDR3nt: TGCAGCGTTGAGGGTGAGGAGGATACGCAGTATTTT
CDR3aa: CSVEGEEDTQYF

j_gene: TRBJ2-5
d_gene: TRBD1
v_gene: TRBV6-2/TRBV6-3
abundance: few
CDR3nt: TGTGCCAGCAGTTCTCCGGGACAGATACAAGAGACCCAGTACTTC
CDR3aa: CASSSPGQIQETQYF

j_gene: TRBJ1-5
d_gene: NA
v_gene: TRBV18
abundance: NA
CDR3nt: TGTGCCAGCTCACCGGGACATGATCAGCCCCAGCATTTT
CDR3aa: CASSPGHDQPQHF

j_gene: TRBJ2-5
d_gene: NA
v_gene: TRBV7-9
abundance: NA
CDR3nt: TGTGCCAGCAGCTTAAAGTTCCAAGAGACCCAGTACTTC
CDR3aa: CASSLKFQETQYF

j_gene: TRBJ2-1
d_gene: NA
v_gene: TRBV4-1
abundance: few
CDR3nt: TGCGCCAGCAGCCAAGATGCCAATGAGCAGTTCTTC
CDR3aa: CASSQDANEQFF

j_gene: TRBJ1-2
d_gene: NA
v_gene: TRBV7-2
abundance: NA
CDR3nt: TGTGCCAGCAGCTTAGTTGGAGACCCAGGCTATGGCTACACCTTC
CDR3aa: CASSLVGDPGYGYTF

j_gene: TRBJ2-3
d_gene: NA
v_gene: TRBV3-1
abundance: NA
CDR3nt: TGTGCCAGCAGCGACTTACTAGCCGGTGGGGCAGATACGCAGTATTTT
CDR3aa: CASSDLLAGGADTQYF

j_gene: TRBJ1-2
d_gene: NA
v_gene: TRBV28
abundance: few
CDR3nt: TGTGCCAGCAGTCATAACGTACAGGTCCTATATGGCTACACCTTC
CDR3aa: CASSHNVQVLYGYTF

j_gene: TRBJ1-1
d_gene: NA
v_gene: TRBV27
abundance: NA
CDR3nt: TGTGCCAGCAGTTTATTTCCCAGACTGAACACTGAAGCTTTCTTT
CDR3aa: CASSLFPRLNTEAFF

j_gene: TRBJ1-4
d_gene: NA
v_gene: TRBV4-3
abundance: NA
CDR3nt: TGCGCCAGCAGCCAAGAAGGTGCCGATGAAAAACTGTTTTTT
CDR3aa: CASSQEGADEKLFF

j_gene: TRBJ2-7
d_gene: TRBD2
v_gene: TRBV7-2
abundance: few
CDR3nt: TGTGCCAGCAGCTCAGCAGTAAGCGGGAGTACGGTCGAGCAGTACTTC
CDR3aa: CASSSAVSGSTVEQYF

j_gene: TRBJ2-2
d_gene: TRBD2
v_gene: TRBV11-2
abundance: NA
CDR3nt: TGTGCCAGCAGCCCAGGGGTCCAGCGGGAGATCCCGAACACCGGGGAGCTGTTTTTT
CDR3aa: CASSPGVQREIPNTGELFF

j_gene: TRBJ2-3
d_gene: NA
v_gene: TRBV10-3
abundance: NA
CDR3nt: TGTGCCATCAGTGTGACGACAGATACGCAGTATTTT
CDR3aa: CAISVTTDTQYF

j_gene: TRBJ2-1
d_gene: NA
v_gene: TRBV20-1
abundance: few
CDR3nt: TGCAGTGCTACCAACAGGGTCAATGAGCAGTTCTTC
CDR3aa: CSATNRVNEQFF

j_gene: TRBJ2-1
d_gene: NA
v_gene: TRBV6-2/TRBV6-3
abundance: few
CDR3nt: TGTGCCAGCAGTTACTTTAAAGAGGGTGGGGAAATCTCCTACAATGAGCAGTTCTTC
CDR3aa: CASSYFKEGGEISYNEQFF

j_gene: TRBJ2-7
d_gene: NA
v_gene: TRBV20-1
abundance: few
CDR3nt: TGCAGTGCTAGAGACATATGGGGACGTGGCTACGAGCAGTACTTC
CDR3aa: CSARDIWGRGYEQYF

j_gene: TRBJ2-7
d_gene: NA
v_gene: TRBV6-2/TRBV6-3
abundance: NA
CDR3nt: TGTGCCAGCCCCCCAGGGAATTTCTACGAGCAGTACTTC
CDR3aa: CASPPGNFYEQYF

j_gene: TRBJ1-2
d_gene: NA
v_gene: TRBV29-1
abundance: few
CDR3nt: TGCAGCGTTGAAGATCTTTTTGGGGGATCTAACTATGGCTACACCTTC
CDR3aa: CSVEDLFGGSNYGYTF

j_gene: TRBJ1-2
d_gene: TRBD1
v_gene: TRBV9
abundance: few
CDR3nt: TGTGCCAGCAGCGTGACGGACAGGGAGCGGTTGGATGGCTACACCTTC
CDR3aa: CASSVTDRERLDGYTF

j_gene: TRBJ2-5
d_gene: NA
v_gene: TRBV4-1
abundance: NA
CDR3nt: TGCGCCAGCAGCCAAGATAAGGAAGATATTGGGCAGACCCAGTACTTC
CDR3aa: CASSQDKEDIGQTQYF

j_gene: TRBJ2-5
d_gene: NA
v_gene: TRBV4-3
abundance: few
CDR3nt: TGCGCCAGCAGCCAAGGATCCAGACAAGAGACCCAGTACTTC
CDR3aa: CASSQGSRQETQYF

j_gene: TRBJ2-7
d_gene: NA
v_gene: TRBV2
abundance: once
CDR3nt: TGTGCCAGCAGTGACAGGCCTCGAATATACTTT
CDR3aa: CASSDRPRIYF

j_gene: TRBJ2-7
d_gene: NA
v_gene: TRBV29-1
abundance: few
CDR3nt: TGCAGCGTTGAAGACGACCAATACGAGCAGTACTTC
CDR3aa: CSVEDDQYEQYF

j_gene: TRBJ2-2
d_gene: NA
v_gene: TRBV20-1
abundance: NA
CDR3nt: TGCAGTGCTAGACGCACTAGGGCCGGGGAGCTGTTTTTT
CDR3aa: CSARRTRAGELFF

j_gene: TRBJ2-7
d_gene: NA
v_gene: TRBV7-2
abundance: NA
CDR3nt: TGTGCCAGCAGCTTCCCCGACGGCTCCTACGAGCAGTACTTC
CDR3aa: CASSFPDGSYEQYF

j_gene: TRBJ2-1
d_gene: NA
v_gene: TRBV11-2
abundance: few
CDR3nt: TGTGCCAGCAGGACTCCAGGAGGGTACAATGAGCAGTTCTTC
CDR3aa: CASRTPGGYNEQFF

j_gene: TRBJ1-5
d_gene: NA
v_gene: TRBV4-3
abundance: many
CDR3nt: TGCGCCAGCAGCCAAGTAGCTGGGAGCAATCAGCCCCAGCATTTT
CDR3aa: CASSQVAGSNQPQHF

j_gene: TRBJ1-1
d_gene: TRBD1
v_gene: TRBV29-1
abundance: NA
CDR3nt: TGCAGCGTGGAAGGACAGGTGAACACTGAAGCTTTCTTT
CDR3aa: CSVEGQVNTEAFF

j_gene: TRBJ1-2
d_gene: NA
v_gene: TRBV9
abundance: few
CDR3nt: TGTGCCAGCAGCCCCCCGGGTGTATCGGGCTACACCTTC
CDR3aa: CASSPPGVSGYTF

j_gene: TRBJ2-4
d_gene: TRBD2
v_gene: TRBV27
abundance: NA
CDR3nt: TGTGCCAGTTGCCTTGTCGGGGGGAACATTCAGTACTTC
CDR3aa: CASCLVGGNIQYF

j_gene: TRBJ2-7
d_gene: NA
v_gene: TRBV29-1
abundance: few
CDR3nt: TGCAGCGTTGAGGGGCAGAGCTCCTACGAGCAGTACTTC
CDR3aa: CSVEGQSSYEQYF

j_gene: TRBJ2-7
d_gene: NA
v_gene: TRBV6-2/TRBV6-3
abundance: NA
CDR3nt: TGTGCCACCAGCTTGTACGAGCAGTACTTC
CDR3aa: CATSLYEQYF

j_gene: TRBJ2-7
d_gene: TRBD2
v_gene: TRBV28
abundance: few
CDR3nt: TGTGCCAGCAGTTTAGGTGGGATAGCGGGAGTGTACGAGCAGTACTTC
CDR3aa: CASSLGGIAGVYEQYF

j_gene: TRBJ2-5
d_gene: NA
v_gene: TRBV7-2
abundance: few
CDR3nt: TGTGCCAGCAGCAAGGGGGGGTTGGGAGAGACCCAGTACTTC
CDR3aa: CASSKGGLGETQYF

j_gene: TRBJ2-4
d_gene: NA
v_gene: TRBV25-1
abundance: few
CDR3nt: TGTGCCAGCAGTGAACTGGGACCCCAGGCGGACATTCAGTACTTC
CDR3aa: CASSELGPQADIQYF

j_gene: TRBJ2-1
d_gene: NA
v_gene: TRBV2
abundance: NA
CDR3nt: TGTGCCAGCAACTTACGGGGCCCCAATGAGCAGTTCTTC
CDR3aa: CASNLRGPNEQFF

j_gene: TRBJ2-7
d_gene: TRBD1
v_gene: TRBV27
abundance: few
CDR3nt: TGTGCCAGCAGTGGCAGGACAGGGATCTACGAGCAGTACTTC
CDR3aa: CASSGRTGIYEQYF